This T cell receptor beta chain was observed in a study of cytomegalovirus exposure and HLA in healthy donors. Study-wide background: Assignment to the Caucasian-associated ancestry cluster applied to around 82% of the 350 to 500 genotyped donors.

As for this clone: As yet, its antigen is unknown.

Primers included in the PCR were 60 Vbeta and 13 Jbeta primers. Here immunoSEQ multiplex PCR was the method, and the copy in TCRdb shows in-frame clones only, minus some. The sample contains 90,000 to 100,000 clones, 70% to 85% of which appear only once. Findings and caveats of the study: Most of the TCR beta V segments (in an earlier analysis) were productive either about 87% or about 30% of the time. Later analysis demonstrated an association between a missense DCLRE1C variant and TCR beta V- and J-gene trimming.

This CDR3 has 16 residues. V dropped 2 bases and J dropped 4; count of bases not matched to a gene: 11. Germline CDR1 is MNHEY and CDR2 is SMNVEV (reference sequence). The sequence was obtained from a man aged 50 to 60 in good health and CMV-seronegative. The chain is built from TRBV27 and TRBJ2-7, with 7 bases that match TRBD1. Sequenced input: PBMCs. The CDR3: CASSLIGGGSYYEQYF. For the CDR3, the DNA is TGTGCCAGCAGTTTAATAGGGGGCGGATCGTATTACGAGCAGTACTTC.